The 32 T cell receptor beta chains in this list originate from one sample, sequenced in a study of blood T cells in healthy people across ages. PCR was performed a second time for about 6 to 12 cycles using a sample-barcoded 5' primer and a J-beta primer mix. TCRdb redid the calling of the 5' RACE reads with MiXCR, one entry per CDR3 protein. The sample lists under 700,000 distinct CDR3 sequences, less than 25% occurring once. These sequences were also reported in another study, on T cells of mothers and their children.

What was sequenced was blood. These receptors all stem from a boy younger than 18 in good health.

On this clonotype: A read error may account for a junction end that differs from germline. This rearrangement joins TRBV12-3 or TRBV12-4 to TRBJ2-5; 8 bases fit TRBD2. CDR3 length: 21 residues. CDR3 loop: CASSYHWEGAGEVNDQEAQYF. The CDR3 region has the DNA TGTGCCAGCAGTTACCACTGGGAGGGAGCGGGAGAGGTTAATGACCAAGAGGCCCAGTACTTC.

This clonotype was recorded only once. The V call is TRBV5-1, the J call TRBJ2-3; 10 bases align to TRBD2. Looked up from germline, CDR1 is SGHRS and CDR2 is YFSETQ. J was trimmed by 2 bases and V by 1 base; bases with no gene match: 16. The CDR3 has 20 residues. The CDR3 DNA reads TGCGCCAGCAGCTTGAGGGCAGGGCAAGGACTAGCGGAAAACACAGATACGCAGTATTTT. Its protein is CASSLRAGQGLAENTDTQYF.

The chain has TRBV3-1 and TRBJ1-6, with no clear D. The V end lost 0 bases, the J end lost 5 bases, and 11 bases lay between the germline ends. The CDR3 is 16 residues long. Germline values: CDR1 LGHDT, CDR2 YNNKEL (reference sequence). For the CDR3, the DNA is TGTGCCAGCAGCCAAGATGGGCAGCCGAATAATTCACCCCTCCACTTT. Protein product: CASSQDGQPNNSPLHF. Based on the CDR3 plus reference TRBV3-1 and TRBJ1-6, the full variable domain is DTAVSQTPKYLVTQMGNDKSIKCEQNLGHDTMYWYKQDSKKFLKIMFSYNNKELIINETVPNRFSPKSPDKAHLNLHINSLELGDSAVYFCASSQDGQPNNSPLHFGNGTRLTVT.

V gene TRBV7-9 combines with J gene TRBJ1-3; the D is unclear. V was shortened by 7 bases and J by 8 bases, with 12 bases between the two germline ends. The CDR3 has 12 amino acids. Germline values: CDR1 SEHNR, CDR2 FQNEAQ (reference sequence). The CDR3 bases are TGTGCCAGCACCCTAACGGATGACACCATATATTTT. It encodes CASTLTDDTIYF. The full variable domain, rest sourced from reference TRBV7-9 and TRBJ1-3, is DTGVSQNPRHKITKRGQNVTFRCDPISEHNRLYWYRQTLGQGPEFLTYFQNEAQLEKSRLLSDRFSAERPKGSFSTLEIQRTEQGDSAMYLCASTLTDDTIYFGEGSWLTVV.

Concerning this clonotype: One end of the junction does not line up with germline, which may come from a read error. The chain recombines TRBV24-1 with TRBJ2-1, with 7 bases fitting TRBD2. The length of the CDR3 is 14 residues. Germline values: CDR1 KGHDR, CDR2 SFDVKD. This CDR3 reads CATSDRTSFNEQSF. The CDR3 DNA is TGTGCCACCAGTGACCGGACTAGTTTCAATGAGCAGTCCTTC.

As concerns this clonotype: At one end, the junction sequence differs from germline, possibly due to a read error. The V call is TRBV7-7, the J call TRBJ2-5; 8 nucleotides match TRBD2. The CDR3 is made up of 15 amino acids. CDR1 is SSHAT and CDR2 is FNYEAQ in the germline V gene (reference sequence). CDR3 sequence reads: CASSLSGGPGETQYF. CDR3 in DNA: TGTGCTAGCAGCTTATCGGGGGGGCCAGGAGAGACCCAGTACTTC.

The rearrangement links TRBV20-1 to TRBJ2-6; TRBD2 matches 7 bases. The CDR3 sequence is 18 residues long. V was clipped by 1 base and J by 0 bases; unmatched bases: 9. Germline-derived CDR1 and CDR2 are DFQATT and SNEGSKA (reference sequence). CDR3: CSARGGGASLSGANVLTF. In DNA form, the CDR3 reads TGCAGTGCTAGAGGGGGAGGGGCTTCCCTCTCTGGGGCCAACGTCCTGACTTTC.

The chain joins TRBV4-2 to TRBJ2-5; D might be TRBD1 (6 bases). The assigned J gene may be wrong: the sequence end matches TRBJ2-1 better. CDR1 and CDR2 from the germline V gene are LGHNA and YNFKEQ. The CDR3 has 13 residues. The CDR3 sequence: CASSHLQGPEQFF. DNA of the CDR3: TGTGCCAGCAGCCATCTACAGGGTCCTGAGCAGTTCTTC.

The chain employs TRBV6-5 and TRBJ1-2, with D hard to call. The CDR3 extends over 13 amino acids. V gave up 3 bases and J gave up 0 bases, with 5 bases separating them. Germline CDR1 reads MNHEY; CDR2 reads SVGAGI. CDR3 nucleotide sequence: TGTGCCAGCAGTTATAATCCTAACTATGGCTACACCTTC. This translates into CASSYNPNYGYTF.

This chain uses TRBV9 with TRBJ1-1; D not resolved. The CDR3 totals 15 residues. V gave up 3 bases and J gave up 4 bases, with 16 bases separating them. Germline V gene sequence: CDR1 SGDLS, CDR2 YYNGEE. This chain's CDR3 is CASSAGSPYTTEAFF. The CDR3 region has the DNA TGTGCCAGCAGCGCCGGGAGTCCTTATACCACTGAAGCTTTCTTT.

This clonotype showed up just a few times. V is TRBV27 and J is TRBJ1-1; perhaps TRBD1 as D (5 bases). This CDR3 is built from 15 residues. Trimming removed 0 bases at V and 3 bases at J, with 11 bases between. Germline lookup yields CDR1 MNHEY and CDR2 SMNVEV (reference sequence). The CDR3 coding sequence is TGTGCCAGCAGTTTATCGTGGGGCAGGGACACTGAAGCTTTCTTT. Amino acids: CASSLSWGRDTEAFF.

This clonotype was counted at least ten times. V is TRBV9 and J is TRBJ2-2; 8 bases map to TRBD1. Germline values: CDR1 SGDLS, CDR2 YYNGEE. The J segment lost 7 bases and the V segment lost 3 bases, leaving 8 bases of the junction unmatched. This CDR3 spans 15 amino acids. The CDR3 bases are TGTGCCAGCAGCGAGGACAGGGCCTTGGGCGGGGAGCTGTTTTTT. It encodes CASSEDRALGGELFF.

The V and J genes are TRBV5-6 and TRBJ2-7, with 7 bases that match TRBD1. CDR1 SGHDT and CDR2 YYEEEE come from the germline V gene. This CDR3 contains 14 residues. After removal of 3 bases from V and 3 bases from J, the junction contained 6 bases not matched to a gene. DNA for the CDR3: TGTGCCAGCAGCTCGGTATCAGGGGGCTACGAGCAGTACTTC. Translated, it gives CASSSVSGGYEQYF.

The V and J genes are TRBV6-4 and TRBJ2-7; a weak D match, TRBD2 (6 bases). Per germline, CDR1 MRHNA and CDR2 SNTAGT. This CDR3 is 15 amino acids long. V lost 4 bases and J lost 7, with 20 bases in between. The CDR3 DNA reads as TGTGCCAGCAGTGTCTCTGGCGGGGCGGATGAGGAGCAGTACTTC. Protein: CASSVSGGADEEQYF.

CDR3 in amino acids: CASSLVGQEQYF. In DNA, the CDR3 is TGTGCCAGCAGCCTCGTTGGACAGGAGCAGTACTTC. The V call is TRBV14, the J call TRBJ2-4; 7 bases match TRBD1. From germline, CDR1 is SGHDN and CDR2 FVKESK. With V trimmed by 4 bases and J by 13 bases, 7 bases remained unmatched. The CDR3 loop spans 12 amino acids. Together with reference TRBV14 and TRBJ2-4, the CDR3 gives the full variable domain: EAGVTQFPSHSVIEKGQTVTLRCDPISGHDNLYWYRRVMGKEIKFLLHFVKESKQDESGMPNNRFLAERTGGTYSTLKVQPAELEDSGVYFCASSLVGQEQYFGAGTRLSVL.

This clonotype appeared a few times. The chain links TRBV6-1 to TRBJ2-7; unclear D gene. V was pared by 3 bases and J by 1 base, with 16 bases between. This CDR3 region has 16 residues. CDR1 and CDR2 from the germline V gene are MNHNS and SASEGT. The CDR3 loop reads CASSEPADWESYEQYF. CDR3 in DNA: TGTGCCAGCAGTGAGCCGGCTGACTGGGAATCCTACGAGCAGTACTTC.

J is TRBJ1-2 and V is TRBV4-1, with a tentative D call TRBD1 (5 bases). Deletions cut 2 bases from V and 2 bases from J, with 9 bases between. Germline assignment: CDR1 MGHRA and CDR2 YSYEKL. The CDR3 extends over 14 amino acids. CDR3 protein: CASSQSRDNYGYTF. CDR3 DNA sequence: TGCGCCAGCAGCCAATCCAGGGACAACTATGGCTACACCTTC.

This chain connects TRBV25-1 to TRBJ2-5, with D tentatively TRBD2 (6 bases). Per germline, CDR1 MGHDK and CDR2 SYGVNS. CDR3 length: 14 residues. Trimming removed 7 bases at V and 5 bases at J, with 17 bases between. CDR3 in DNA: TGTGCCAGCACCGAGTCCGGGAGCTGGGAGACCCAGTACTTC. Protein product: CASTESGSWETQYF.

This clonotype has a handful of counts. The chain uses TRBV6-5 and TRBJ2-1, with unresolved D. Germline V gene sequence: CDR1 MNHEY, CDR2 SVGAGI. The V and J ends lost 6 bases and 3 bases respectively, with 12 bases between them. The CDR3 has 14 residues. The CDR3 region has the DNA TGTGCCAGCAGCTTCGGGTCGCTCTACAATGAGCAGTTCTTC. Protein product: CASSFGSLYNEQFF.

The rearrangement uses TRBV21-1 and TRBJ2-1; TRBD2 is the table's D call, not checked against the DNA. TRBV21-1 is a pseudogene locus. This CDR3 spans 13 amino acids. CDR3 sequence: CASSKEARARQFF. The DNA for the CDR3 is TGTGCCAGCAGCAAAGAGGCGAGGGCGAGGCAGTTCTTC.

CDR3 region: CASSLVSGDSYEQYF. The CDR3 coding sequence is TGCGCCAGCAGCTTGGTTTCAGGGGATAGTTACGAGCAGTACTTC. The chain employs TRBV5-1 and TRBJ2-7; possible D gene TRBD1, 6 bases. CDR1 is SGHRS, CDR2 YFSETQ, per germline. The V gene lost 0 bases and the J gene lost 4 bases, with 14 bases spanning the gap. CDR3 size: 15 residues.

J is TRBJ2-5 and V is TRBV20-1; TRBD1 agrees at 7 bases. Germline V CDR1 and CDR2: DFQATT, SNEGSKA (reference sequence). CDR3 length: 14 residues. V shed 5 bases, J shed 1 base, and the junction held 7 bases outside the gene matches. This chain's CDR3 is CSASGDRAQETQYF. The CDR3 bases are TGCAGTGCTTCGGGCGACAGGGCCCAAGAGACCCAGTACTTC.

This clonotype showed up just a few times. The chain combines TRBV29-1 with TRBJ1-2; D is unclear. The CDR3 totals 12 residues. The V and J ends lost 6 bases and 1 base respectively, with 9 bases between them. The V gene's germline CDR1 is SQVTM and CDR2 ANQGSEA. The CDR3 sequence: CSVTEDNYGYTF. The CDR3 nucleotides are TGCAGCGTCACGGAGGATAACTATGGCTACACCTTC.

This clonotype came up a few times. The chain has TRBV27 and TRBJ2-1; D unresolved. V was pared by 8 bases and J by 9 bases, with 14 bases between. Germline loops: CDR1 MNHEY, CDR2 SMNVEV (reference sequence). This CDR3 region has 12 residues. The DNA for the CDR3 is TGTGCCAGCCTTACTGAACCTGGTGAGCAGTTCTTC. Translated: CASLTEPGEQFF.

This clonotype was counted between two and nine times. The chain carries TRBV15 and TRBJ2-7, with D perhaps TRBD1 (5 bases). Between the trimmed V and J ends, which lost 0 bases and 0 bases, there was a span of 9 bases. CDR1 is LNHNV and CDR2 is YYDKDF in the germline V gene (reference sequence). The CDR3 extends over 15 amino acids. CDR3 residues: CATSRDQGYSYEQYF. For the CDR3, the DNA is TGTGCCACCAGCAGAGACCAGGGTTACTCCTACGAGCAGTACTTC.

The chain recombines TRBV28 with TRBJ2-1; the D gene is possibly TRBD2 (5 bases). V lost 11 bases to trimming and J lost 1 base, with 15 bases between them. Germline V gene data show CDR1 as MDHEN and CDR2 as SYDVKM. This CDR3 has 14 residues. This CDR3 reads CAGRPAGSYNEQFF. The CDR3 region has the DNA TGTGCCGGACGCCCGGCGGGTTCCTACAATGAGCAGTTCTTC.

The rearrangement joins TRBV13 to TRBJ2-5, with D possibly matching TRBD1 (6 bases). The end of the DNA is better explained by TRBJ2-7, so the J call may be wrong. This CDR3 comprises 13 residues. Germline CDR1 PRHDT, CDR2 FYEKMQ (reference sequence). The CDR3 sequence: CASSYQGFYEQYF. In DNA, the CDR3 is TGTGCCAGCAGCTATCAGGGGTTCTACGAGCAGTACTTC.

The chain carries TRBV2 and TRBJ1-1; D gene uncertain. V was clipped by 3 bases and J by 1 base, with 12 bases between them. The CDR3 consists of 15 residues. The germline V gene has CDR1 SNHLY and CDR2 FYNNEI. Written as DNA, the CDR3 is TGTGCCAGCAGTGAGGGTGGGGATCCGAACACTGAAGCTTTCTTT. It codes for CASSEGGDPNTEAFF.

The V and J genes are TRBV12-3 or TRBV12-4 and TRBJ1-2; 9 bases line up with TRBD1. J gave up 4 bases and V 3 bases, and 12 bases lay outside the gene matches. This CDR3 spans 17 amino acids. CDR3 sequence (DNA): TGTGCCAGCAGTTTCTGGGACAGGGAGGCAGATCTCTATGGCTACACCTTC. Its protein is CASSFWDREADLYGYTF.

The chain recombines TRBV5-1 with TRBJ1-4, with D unclear. Germline V gene lookup returns CDR1 SGHRS and CDR2 YFSETQ. Trimming left V 4 bases short and J 0 bases short, with 13 bases between. The CDR3 has 16 residues. CDR3: CASSPAPGATNEKLFF. The CDR3, as DNA: TGCGCCAGCAGCCCGGCCCCAGGTGCAACTAATGAAAAACTGTTTTTT. Full variable domain (remainder filled in from reference TRBV5-1 and TRBJ1-4): KAGVTQTPRYLIKTRGQQVTLSCSPISGHRSVSWYQQTPGQGLQFLFEYFSETQRNKGNFPGRFSGRQFSNSRSEMNVSTLELGDSALYLCASSPAPGATNEKLFFGSGTQLSVL.

V is TRBV6-2 or TRBV6-3 and J is TRBJ2-3; 11 positions match TRBD2. The CDR3 extends over 18 amino acids. CDR1 MNHEY and CDR2 SVGEGT come from the germline V gene. V lost 2 bases to trimming and J lost 5 bases; unmatched junction nucleotides: 12. Here the CDR3 reads CASSYGPIAGGQGDTQYF. The CDR3 nucleotides read TGTGCCAGCAGTTACGGGCCTATAGCGGGGGGGCAGGGAGATACGCAGTATTTT.

This clonotype was counted many times. The chain couples TRBV7-2 to TRBJ2-5; D may be TRBD1 (6 bases). The germline V and J ends were trimmed by 1 base and 2 bases, with 11 bases remaining between them. Germline CDR1 and CDR2: SGHTA and FQGNSA. This CDR3 region has 15 residues. The CDR3 DNA is TGTGCCAGCAGCTTAGTCGGACAGCAACAAGAGACCCAGTACTTC. Protein: CASSLVGQQQETQYF.